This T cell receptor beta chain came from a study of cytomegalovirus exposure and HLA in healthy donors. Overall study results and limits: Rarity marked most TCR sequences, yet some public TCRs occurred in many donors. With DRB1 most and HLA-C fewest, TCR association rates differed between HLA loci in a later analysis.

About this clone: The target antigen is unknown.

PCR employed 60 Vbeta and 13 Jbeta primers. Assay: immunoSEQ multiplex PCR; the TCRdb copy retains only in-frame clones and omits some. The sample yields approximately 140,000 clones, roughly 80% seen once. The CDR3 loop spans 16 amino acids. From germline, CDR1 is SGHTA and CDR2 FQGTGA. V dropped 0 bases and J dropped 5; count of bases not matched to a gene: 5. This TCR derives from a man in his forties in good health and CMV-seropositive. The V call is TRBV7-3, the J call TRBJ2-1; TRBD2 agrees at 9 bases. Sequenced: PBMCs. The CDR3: CASSLTRLAGNNEQFF. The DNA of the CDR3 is TGTGCCAGCAGCTTAACCCGCCTAGCGGGAAACAATGAGCAGTTCTTC.